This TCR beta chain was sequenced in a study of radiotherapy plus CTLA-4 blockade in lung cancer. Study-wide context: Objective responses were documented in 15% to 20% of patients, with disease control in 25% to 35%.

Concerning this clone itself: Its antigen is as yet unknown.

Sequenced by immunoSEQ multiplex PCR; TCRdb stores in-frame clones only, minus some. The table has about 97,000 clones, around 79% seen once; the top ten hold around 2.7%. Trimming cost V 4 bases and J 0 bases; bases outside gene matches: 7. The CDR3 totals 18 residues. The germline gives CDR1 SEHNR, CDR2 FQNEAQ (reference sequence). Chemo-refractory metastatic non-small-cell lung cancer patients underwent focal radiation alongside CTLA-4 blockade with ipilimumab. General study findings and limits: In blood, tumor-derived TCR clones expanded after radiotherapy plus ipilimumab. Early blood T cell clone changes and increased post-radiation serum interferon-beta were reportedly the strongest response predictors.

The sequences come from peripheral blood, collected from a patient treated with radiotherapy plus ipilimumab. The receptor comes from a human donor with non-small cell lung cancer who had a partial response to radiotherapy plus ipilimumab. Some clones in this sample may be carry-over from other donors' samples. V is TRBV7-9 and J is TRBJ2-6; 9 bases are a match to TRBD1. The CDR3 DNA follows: TGTGCCAGCAGCTCCACCGGGACAGGGAGCTCTGGGGCCAACGTCCTGACTTTC. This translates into CASSSTGTGSSGANVLTF.